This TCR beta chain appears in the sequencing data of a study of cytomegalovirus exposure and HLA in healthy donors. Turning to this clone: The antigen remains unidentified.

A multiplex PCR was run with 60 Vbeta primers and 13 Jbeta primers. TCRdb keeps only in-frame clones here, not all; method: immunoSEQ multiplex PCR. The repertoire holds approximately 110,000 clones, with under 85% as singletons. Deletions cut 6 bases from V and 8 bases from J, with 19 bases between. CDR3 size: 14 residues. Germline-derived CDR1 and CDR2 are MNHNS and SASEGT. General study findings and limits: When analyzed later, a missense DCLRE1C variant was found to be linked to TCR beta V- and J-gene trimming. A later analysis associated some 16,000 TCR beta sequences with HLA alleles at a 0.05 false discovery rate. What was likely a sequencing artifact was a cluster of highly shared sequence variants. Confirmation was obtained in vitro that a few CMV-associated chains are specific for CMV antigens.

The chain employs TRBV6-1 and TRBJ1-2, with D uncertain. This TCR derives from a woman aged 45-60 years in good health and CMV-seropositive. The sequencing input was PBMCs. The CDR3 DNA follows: TGTGCCAGCAGCCTAAATGGGCAGTTGGAAGGCTACACCTTC. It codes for CASSLNGQLEGYTF.